These 26 T cell receptor beta chains share one sample of origin, sequenced in a study of vaccination and CD4 T cells after COVID-19. Treatment here: approximately 10-day PBMC culture with coronavirus spike peptide pools or control peptides (ViraFEST assay). The Oncomine TCR Beta short-read assay was applied to DNA of cultured CD4+ T cells. A single record per CDR3 protein comes from TCRdb applying MiXCR to the PCR reads. Among roughly 5,400 distinct CDR3 sequences listed, 30% to 35% were seen once. No cognate antigen is known for these TCRs. The sample here was CD4+ T cells from blood, cultured in vitro, taken after SARS-CoV-2 vaccination. These receptors all come from a human donor who had recovered from COVID-19.

The chain is built from TRBV4-1 and TRBJ1-2; possibly TRBD1 for D (5 bases). The CDR3 contains 15 residues. V lost 4 bases to trimming and J lost 8 bases, with 20 bases between them. Germline values: CDR1 MGHRA, CDR2 YSYEKL. CDR3 in amino acids: CASSPDTGQRVGYTF. CDR3 bases: TGCGCCAGCAGCCCCGATACGGGGCAGCGGGTAGGCTACACCTTC.

This chain joins TRBV6-1 and TRBJ2-3, with D possibly being TRBD1 (5 bases). Trimming left V 3 bases short and J 8 bases short, with 18 bases between. Germline CDR1 reads MNHNS; CDR2 reads SASEGT. The length of the CDR3 is 15 residues. CDR3 sequence reads: CASSEGIGPGRTQYF. In DNA form, the CDR3 reads TGTGCCAGCAGTGAGGGTATTGGCCCAGGGCGTACGCAGTATTTT.

The chain employs TRBV5-4 and TRBJ2-1; 7 nucleotides align to TRBD2. V shed 3 bases and J 4 bases; nucleotides not matched to a gene: 13. The CDR3 consists of 17 residues. The germline V gene encodes CDR1 SGHNT and CDR2 YYREEE (reference sequence). The CDR3 coding sequence is TGTGCCAGCAGCTCCCCGCTTGTGGCGGGAGAGTACAATGAGCAGTTCTTC. Translated: CASSSPLVAGEYNEQFF.

The J gene is TRBJ1-5, the V gene TRBV19; maybe TRBD1 (5 bases). V was trimmed by 7 bases and J by 0 bases, leaving 13 bases between them. The germline gives CDR1 LNHDA, CDR2 SQIVND (reference sequence). The CDR3 consists of 15 residues. The CDR3 spells CASTLGTHSNQPQHF. The CDR3, as DNA: TGTGCCAGTACCCTGGGGACCCATAGCAATCAGCCCCAGCATTTT.

This rearrangement joins TRBV20-1 to TRBJ2-3, with a weak D call TRBD2 (6 bases). The ends were cut back, 0 bases at V and 5 bases at J, with 21 bases in the middle. Per the germline V gene, CDR1 is DFQATT and CDR2 is SNEGSKA (reference sequence). The CDR3 contains 17 residues. The CDR3 here is CSARDLAEAGLVDTQYF. Written as DNA, the CDR3 is TGCAGTGCTAGAGATTTGGCGGAGGCGGGGCTGGTAGATACGCAGTATTTT.

The chain uses TRBV6-2 or TRBV6-3 and TRBJ1-5; no clear D gene. The CDR3 is 17 amino acids. V was shortened by 4 bases and J by 7 bases, with 23 bases between the two germline ends. The V gene's germline CDR1 is MNHEY and CDR2 SVGEGT. The DNA for the CDR3 is TGTGCCAGCAGTTCCCCATATCGCTACACCCCAGAACAGCCCCAGCATTTT. This codes for CASSSPYRYTPEQPQHF.

This clonotype was seen only a few times. The V gene is TRBV6-4, the J gene TRBJ1-1; unclear D gene. Germline values: CDR1 MRHNA, CDR2 SNTAGT. The CDR3 is 14 residues long. The V gene lost 2 bases and the J gene lost 0 bases, with 7 bases spanning the gap. CDR3 residues: CASSDPGLNTEAFF. In nucleotides, the CDR3 is TGTGCCAGCAGTGACCCAGGACTGAACACTGAAGCTTTCTTT.

This clonotype was found a few times. V is TRBV27 and J is TRBJ1-5; unclear D gene. V lost 4 bases, J lost 5 bases, and 6 bases lay in between. The CDR3 consists of 12 residues. Germline V gene lookup returns CDR1 MNHEY and CDR2 SMNVEV (reference sequence). CDR3: CASSSLDQPQHF. The CDR3, as DNA: TGTGCCAGCAGTTCGCTCGATCAGCCCCAGCATTTT.

The chain has TRBV5-4 and TRBJ2-1, with 7 bases fitting TRBD2. This CDR3 contains 15 residues. Germline CDR1 SGHNT, CDR2 YYREEE (reference sequence). Germline trimming cut 2 bases from V and 2 bases from J; bases unmatched to any gene: 4. The CDR3 reads CASSFPGLPYNEQFF. DNA of the CDR3: TGTGCCAGCAGCTTCCCGGGACTACCCTACAATGAGCAGTTCTTC.

The V gene is TRBV30, the J gene TRBJ1-1; no clear D. The length of the CDR3 is 14 residues. The ends were cut back, 3 bases at V and 7 bases at J, with 18 bases in the middle. From germline, CDR1 is GTSNPN and CDR2 SVGIG (reference sequence). The CDR3 sequence is CAWRRSPLVDEAFF. The CDR3 nucleotides read TGTGCCTGGAGGCGGAGTCCTCTGGTGGATGAAGCTTTCTTT.

This chain connects TRBV7-6 to TRBJ2-3; D perhaps matches TRBD2 (5 bases). Germline CDR1 and CDR2: SGHVS and FNYEAQ. This CDR3 region has 16 residues. Trimming removed 5 bases at V and 0 bases at J, with 15 bases between. CDR3 DNA: TGTGCCAGCAGCCAAAAGAGGCGGGCTAGCACAGATACGCAGTATTTT. Its translation is CASSQKRRASTDTQYF.

This clonotype was seen a few times. V and J are TRBV7-3 and TRBJ1-2; 11 bases are shared with TRBD1. The CDR3 runs 16 residues. The V segment lost 2 bases and the J segment 2 bases; nucleotides outside the gene matches: 4. Germline values: CDR1 SGHTA, CDR2 FQGTGA. The CDR3 DNA follows: TGTGCCAGCAGCTTAGGGGGGACAGGGGGGAACTATGGCTACACCTTC. This sequence encodes CASSLGGTGGNYGYTF.

The chain employs TRBV25-1 and TRBJ1-5; a weak D match, TRBD1 (5 bases). Trimming removed 4 bases from V and 2 bases from J, with 15 bases in between. The CDR3 sequence is 16 residues long. Germline V gene lookup returns CDR1 MGHDK and CDR2 SYGVNS. In DNA, the CDR3 is TGTGCCAGCAGTGTTGGAGGGGAGTTGGGCAATCAGCCCCAGCATTTT. Translating gives CASSVGGELGNQPQHF.

This clonotype appeared a few times. The rearrangement uses TRBV5-4 and TRBJ2-5, with TRBD1 matching 10 bases. CDR3 length: 15 amino acids. Germline assignment: CDR1 SGHNT and CDR2 YYREEE (reference sequence). J lost 1 base, V lost 3 bases, and 3 bases had no gene match. CDR3 amino acids: CASSSDRGFQETQYF. DNA for the CDR3: TGTGCCAGCAGCTCGGACAGGGGGTTCCAAGAGACCCAGTACTTC.

Only a few counts were recorded for this clonotype. The chain uses TRBV4-1 and TRBJ1-6; TRBD1 agrees at 8 bases. The trim removed 2 bases at V and 10 bases at J, leaving 7 bases unmatched. Germline CDR1 reads MGHRA; CDR2 reads YSYEKL. The CDR3 contains 15 residues. The CDR3 sequence is CASSQPGQGRSPLHF. CDR3 in DNA: TGCGCCAGCAGCCAACCCGGACAGGGACGATCACCCCTCCACTTT.

This clonotype was counted only a few times. The chain combines TRBV15 with TRBJ2-3; 8 bases are shared with TRBD2. This CDR3 spans 14 amino acids. Trimming took 7 bases from V and 3 from J; bases not matched to a gene: 6. Germline CDR1 is LNHNV and CDR2 is YYDKDF (reference sequence). CDR3 in amino acids: CATMSGRDTDTQYF. DNA for the CDR3: TGTGCCACCATGAGCGGGAGAGATACAGATACGCAGTATTTT.

This clonotype occurred a few times. The junction and the germline gene differ at one end; a read error may be behind it. The chain links TRBV2 to TRBJ1-6, with D unresolved. In germline, CDR1 is SNHLY, CDR2 FYNNEI. This CDR3 is built from 13 residues. The CDR3 spells CASSEAYYSPLHF. The CDR3 coding sequence is TGTGCCAGCAGTGAAGCCTATTATTCACCCCTCCACTTT.

The chain has TRBV7-2 and TRBJ2-4; 9 bases map to TRBD2. The germline CDR1 and CDR2 sequences are SGHTA and FQGNSA. V lost 1 base, J lost 7 bases, and 5 bases stayed unmatched. The CDR3 totals 15 residues. DNA of the CDR3: TGTGCCAGCAGCTTAGGGGGCGGGGGGGCGAACATTCAGTACTTC. It yields the protein CASSLGGGGANIQYF.

The genes are TRBV20-1 and TRBJ1-3; no reliable D call. The germline V gene encodes CDR1 DFQATT and CDR2 SNEGSKA (reference sequence). The CDR3 runs 15 residues. V was clipped by 0 bases and J by 0 bases, with 9 bases between them. The CDR3 reads CSARDGSSSGNTIYF. CDR3 nucleotides: TGCAGTGCTAGAGATGGGAGTAGCTCTGGAAACACCATATATTTT.

This clonotype is termed medium-sized. This chain links TRBV6-1 with TRBJ1-6; D is ambiguous. V was cut by 6 bases and J by 10 bases, with 16 bases left in between. The germline gives CDR1 MNHNS, CDR2 SASEGT. The CDR3 runs to 14 residues. The CDR3 region is CASSTRRGGSPLHF. CDR3 nucleotide sequence: TGTGCCAGCAGCACCCGACGGGGAGGGTCACCCCTCCACTTT.

The rearrangement uses TRBV10-2 and TRBJ2-7, with TRBD1 identical over 10 bases. Losses at the gene ends were 7 bases for V and 2 bases for J; bases not matched to a gene: 20. The CDR3 consists of 19 residues. Per the germline V gene, CDR1 is WSHSY and CDR2 is SAAADI. The CDR3 sequence: CASTAGPGTGAQFTYEQYF. In nucleotides, the CDR3 is TGCGCCAGCACCGCAGGTCCCGGGACAGGGGCCCAGTTCACCTACGAGCAGTACTTC.

The rearrangement joins TRBV18 to TRBJ2-7, with 8 bases fitting TRBD1. This CDR3 region has 17 residues. After removal of 1 base from V and 0 bases from J, the junction contained 8 bases not matched to a gene. Looked up from germline, CDR1 is KGHSH and CDR2 is LQKENI. In nucleotides, the CDR3 is TGTGCCAGCTCACCACGGCGACAGGGGACCCGCTCCTACGAGCAGTACTTC. Translating gives CASSPRRQGTRSYEQYF.

This clonotype is medium-sized by share. The chain couples TRBV9 to TRBJ2-3; D call uncertain. This CDR3 contains 16 residues. Trimming removed 0 bases from V and 0 bases from J, with 11 bases in between. CDR1 and CDR2 (germline): SGDLS, YYNGEE. The CDR3 is CASSVVGLTSTDTQYF. CDR3 bases: TGTGCCAGCAGCGTAGTCGGGCTTACTAGCACAGATACGCAGTATTTT.

The chain joins TRBV7-2 to TRBJ2-3; D is ambiguous. CDR3 length: 14 amino acids. In germline, CDR1 is SGHTA, CDR2 FQGNSA. Trimming took off 9 bases at V and 2 bases at J, with 15 bases between the two ends. The chain's CDR3 is CASSEAGITDTQYF. In DNA, the CDR3 is TGTGCCAGTTCCGAGGCTGGGATCACAGATACGCAGTATTTT. Full variable domain (remainder filled in from reference TRBV7-2 and TRBJ2-3): GAGVSQSPSNKVTEKGKDVELRCDPISGHTALYWYRQSLGQGLEFLIYFQGNSAPDKSGLPSDRFSAERTGGSVSTLTIQRTQQEDSAVYLCASSEAGITDTQYFGPGTRLTVL.

As for this clonotype: One end of the junction fails to match germline, which may point to a read error. The rearrangement joins TRBV6-1 to TRBJ2-5; D gene uncertain. The CDR3 is 14 amino acids. CDR1 and CDR2 (germline): MNHNS, SASEGT. In DNA form, the CDR3 reads TGTGTCAGCAGTGAAAACCCCCTCCGAGAGACCCAGTACTTC. This translates into CVSSENPLRETQYF.

The rearrangement links TRBV5-1 to TRBJ2-7; 7 bases are a match to TRBD1. Germline V CDR1 and CDR2: SGHRS, YFSETQ. J lost 3 bases, V lost 4 bases, and 4 bases had no gene match. CDR3 size: 13 residues. The CDR3 nucleotides are TGCGCCAGCAGCCATGGACAGGACTACGAGCAGTACTTC. Translation gives CASSHGQDYEQYF.